This record covers a single TCR beta chain. Its antigen is not known. The junction departs from germline at one end; a sequencing error may be responsible. Here immunoSEQ multiplex PCR was the method, and the copy in TCRdb shows in-frame clones only, minus some. The table records about 1 million clones, approximately 68% of them present only once. The data originate from a study of shared clonotypes between healthy human individuals. The CDR3 contains 12 residues. In germline, CDR1 is SNHLY, CDR2 FYNNEI. Study-wide findings and caveats: Non-shared clonotypes displayed generation probabilities falling below those of clonotypes present in all four donors.

None of the donors, who were healthy HIV-negative adults, had recently had acute infections or vaccinations. Naive CD4+ cells were CD45RA-selected; the remaining cells were memory. This TCR derives from a man aged 18 to 30 in good health. Sequencing input: memory CD4+ T cells sorted from blood. Subset meaning: CD45RA-negative fraction. This sequence joins TRBV2 and TRBJ2-1; 9 nucleotides align to TRBD1. This CDR3 is CASSVDRGGALF. The DNA for the CDR3 is TGTGCCAGCAGCGTCGACAGGGGGGGGGCCCTCTTC.